This T cell receptor (beta chain) was captured in a study of cytomegalovirus exposure and HLA in healthy donors. Study-level findings and limits: Roughly even sequencing depth across donors was the assumption behind the presence/absence analyses. Immune exposure information available was restricted to CMV serostatus.

Primers included in the PCR were 60 Vbeta and 13 Jbeta primers. Libraries were prepared by immunoSEQ multiplex PCR; TCRdb keeps only in-frame clonotypes and omits some of them. The sample lists 150,000 or so clones, roughly 80% occurring once. Notes on this clone: No antigen is known for it.

V was pared by 5 bases and J by 4 bases, with 4 bases of the junction left unmatched. Germline V gene lookup returns CDR1 SEHNR and CDR2 FQNEAQ (reference sequence). There are 14 residues in the CDR3. The receptor was isolated from a man in his late teens or twenties in good health and CMV-seronegative. This chain links TRBV7-9 with TRBJ2-3; 9 nucleotides line up with TRBD1. The sample consisted of PBMCs. Written as DNA, the CDR3 is TGTGCCAGCAGCACCCGGACAGGGGCAGATACGCAGTATTTT. Amino acids: CASSTRTGADTQYF.